What follows are 14 T cell receptor beta chains derived from one specimen sequenced in a study of T-cell memory formation after mild COVID-19. TCRdb itself ran the 5' RACE reads through MiXCR, one entry per CDR3 protein. Here the sample spans some 180,000 distinct CDR3 sequences, about 18% being singletons. The sequenced sample consisted of PBMCs or a T cell subset sorted from them (not recorded which). All receptors come from a man in his late teens or twenties who had mild COVID-19 (a few samples of this study predate the infection). Cell type and time point are not known.

The chain couples TRBV10-3 to TRBJ1-6, with a tentative D call TRBD1 (5 bases). The CDR3 is 13 residues long. V was trimmed by 7 bases and J by 10 bases, leaving 14 bases between them. CDR1 ENHRY and CDR2 SYGVKD come from the germline V gene. DNA of the CDR3: TGTGCCATCAAAGAGAATGGGGACTCACCCCTCCACTTT. This encodes CAIKENGDSPLHF.

The rearrangement joins TRBV18 to TRBJ2-7; 7 bases map to TRBD2. The CDR3 consists of 14 residues. Germline V gene lookup returns CDR1 KGHSH and CDR2 LQKENI. V dropped 7 bases and J dropped 3; count of bases not matched to a gene: 9. CDR3 in DNA: TGTGCCAGCTTCGTAGGCGGGGGATTCTACGAGCAGTACTTC. Its protein product is CASFVGGGFYEQYF.

The chain is built from TRBV4-3 and TRBJ1-3; the D is unclear. Germline V CDR1 and CDR2: LGHNA, YSLEER. CDR3 length equals 16 residues. Trimming took off 0 bases at V and 0 bases at J, with 9 bases between the two ends. CDR3 sequence (DNA): TGCGCCAGCAGCCAAGATCGGAGTAGCTCTGGAAACACCATATATTTT. Translating it yields CASSQDRSSSGNTIYF.

The rearrangement joins TRBV5-1 to TRBJ1-6, with D perhaps matching TRBD1 (6 bases). V was cut by 2 bases and J by 9 bases, with 12 bases left in between. The germline CDR1 and CDR2 sequences are SGHRS and YFSETQ. The CDR3 contains 14 residues. The CDR3 loop is CASSFSGTFSPLHF. CDR3 DNA: TGCGCCAGCAGCTTCTCCGGGACATTTTCACCCCTCCACTTT.

The CDR3 DNA is TGTGCCAGCAGCTCTCAAGGGGGTAATTCACCCCTCCACTTT. This translates into CASSSQGGNSPLHF. The rearrangement joins TRBV7-3 to TRBJ1-6; tentatively, D is TRBD1 (6 bases). This CDR3 comprises 14 residues. Deletions cut 4 bases from V and 6 bases from J, with 10 bases between. Germline lookup yields CDR1 SGHTA and CDR2 FQGTGA. The whole variable domain, filled in from reference TRBV7-3 and TRBJ1-6, reads GAGVSQTPSNKVTEKGKYVELRCDPISGHTALYWYRQSLGQGPEFLIYFQGTGAADDSGLPNDRFFAVRPEGSVSTLKIQRTERGDSAVYLCASSSQGGNSPLHFGNGTRLTVT.

There are a few counts of this clonotype. For the CDR3, the DNA is TGTGCCAGCAGTTACGGACTTAGCAATCAGCCCCAGCATTTT. Its protein is CASSYGLSNQPQHF. The chain is built from TRBV6-6 and TRBJ1-5; D is ambiguous. V was trimmed by 2 bases and J by 0 bases, leaving 5 bases between them. Germline CDR1 MNHNY, CDR2 SVGAGI (reference sequence). This CDR3 has 14 residues.

The chain uses TRBV18 and TRBJ1-5; D ambiguous. V dropped 3 bases and J dropped 6 bases, with 12 bases sitting between them. Per the germline V gene, CDR1 is KGHSH and CDR2 is LQKENI. This CDR3 spans 14 amino acids. The CDR3 coding sequence is TGTGCCAGCTCACCCGGAGGGATCGGTCAGCCCCAGCATTTT. It encodes CASSPGGIGQPQHF.

This clonotype was detected ten times or more. The V call is TRBV7-2, the J call TRBJ2-3; D gene unclear. The CDR3 consists of 16 residues. Germline V lookup: CDR1 SGHTA, CDR2 FQGNSA. V was clipped by 5 bases and J by 1 base, with 16 bases between them. This CDR3 reads CASSPRTGFRTDTQYF. The CDR3 DNA sequence: TGTGCCAGCAGCCCCCGGACGGGTTTTCGCACAGATACGCAGTATTTT. Together with reference TRBV7-2 and TRBJ2-3, the CDR3 gives the full variable domain: GAGVSQSPSNKVTEKGKDVELRCDPISGHTALYWYRQSLGQGLEFLIYFQGNSAPDKSGLPSDRFSAERTGGSVSTLTIQRTQQEDSAVYLCASSPRTGFRTDTQYFGPGTRLTVL.

The chain couples TRBV5-1 to TRBJ2-1; unclear D gene. V was shortened by 2 bases and J by 1 base, with 4 bases between the two germline ends. Germline V gene sequence: CDR1 SGHRS, CDR2 YFSETQ. This CDR3 region has 13 residues. In nucleotides, the CDR3 is TGCGCCAGCAGCTTCTATTCCTACAATGAGCAGTTCTTC. As protein: CASSFYSYNEQFF.

In this sample, this clonotype turned up a few times. The chain uses TRBV3-1 and TRBJ2-6; D is ambiguous. The CDR3 spans 13 residues. Trimming removed 4 bases at V and 2 bases at J, with 3 bases between. Germline-derived CDR1 and CDR2 are LGHDT and YNNKEL (reference sequence). This CDR3 reads CASSRTGANVLTF. The CDR3 nucleotides read TGTGCCAGCAGCCGGACTGGGGCCAACGTCCTGACTTTC.

The V gene is TRBV7-9, the J gene TRBJ1-4; D is possibly TRBD1 (5 bases). Per germline, CDR1 SEHNR and CDR2 FQNEAQ (reference sequence). This CDR3 contains 13 residues. Trimming took off 4 bases at V and 7 bases at J, with 10 bases between the two ends. The CDR3, as DNA: TGTGCCAGCAGCTCCTCAGGGAGTGAAAAACTGTTTTTT. It codes for CASSSSGSEKLFF.

This clonotype was found many times. The V and J genes are TRBV6-5 and TRBJ2-5; maybe TRBD1 (7 bases). V was clipped by 5 bases and J by 4 bases, with 17 bases between them. The CDR3 consists of 15 residues. CDR1 MNHEY and CDR2 SVGAGI come from the germline V gene. CDR3 amino acids: CASSKGTVGGETQYF. CDR3 DNA: TGTGCCAGCAGTAAGGGGACAGTGGGGGGAGAGACCCAGTACTTC.

This chain links TRBV20-1 with TRBJ2-3; TRBD2 matches 7 bases. Trimming cost V 5 bases and J 6 bases; bases outside gene matches: 14. From germline, CDR1 is DFQATT and CDR2 SNEGSKA (reference sequence). The CDR3 contains 15 residues. The CDR3, as DNA: TGCAGTGCTCCATCCCCTAGCGGTGGCTCGGATACGCAGTATTTT. Amino acid sequence: CSAPSPSGGSDTQYF.

This clonotype was seen repeatedly, ten times or more. The chain has TRBV5-1 and TRBJ2-3, with 8 bases matching TRBD1. The CDR3 has 16 residues. Germline V lookup: CDR1 SGHRS, CDR2 YFSETQ. V lost 4 bases and J lost 3; bases outside the gene matches: 10. The CDR3 sequence is CASSRTTGVVTDTQYF. The CDR3 DNA is TGCGCCAGCAGCCGAACGACAGGGGTTGTGACAGATACGCAGTATTTT.